This passage covers 22 T cell receptor beta chains from one sample sequenced in a study of blood T cell repertoires in COVID-19. The table came from immunoSEQ multiplex PCR; TCRdb's copy has only in-frame clones and leaves some out. The sample has 180,000 or so clones; over 75% are singletons. What was sequenced was peripheral blood. The receptor set was obtained from a man in his fifties or sixties who had recovered from COVID-19.

The chain employs TRBV27 and TRBJ2-6, with D unclear. CDR3 size: 15 residues. Deletions cut 4 bases from V and 2 bases from J, with 9 bases between. Germline lookup yields CDR1 MNHEY and CDR2 SMNVEV (reference sequence). As DNA, the CDR3 is TGTGCCAGCAGTTCTTACATTACTGGGGCCAACGTCCTGACTTTC. It translates to CASSSYITGANVLTF.

This CDR3 reads CASSLGDSPVYEQYF. CDR3 DNA sequence: TGTGCCAGCAGCTTAGGGGACAGTCCCGTCTACGAGCAGTACTTC. V is TRBV11-3 and J is TRBJ2-7; 7 bases line up with TRBD1. CDR1 is SGHNT, CDR2 YENEEA, per germline. The CDR3 is made up of 15 amino acids. The ends lost 1 base at V and 3 bases at J; junction bases unmatched: 6.

This clone was detected only a few times. The chain couples TRBV27 to TRBJ1-3; a weak D match, TRBD1 (5 bases). V lost 4 bases and J lost 2, with 6 bases in between. This CDR3 region has 13 residues. Looked up from germline, CDR1 is MNHEY and CDR2 is SMNVEV (reference sequence). Written as DNA, the CDR3 is TGTGCCAGCAGTTCGGGGGCTGGAAACACCATATATTTT. It codes for CASSSGAGNTIYF.

This clone was found many times. V is TRBV2 and J is TRBJ2-4, with TRBD1 identical over 7 bases. The germline CDR1 and CDR2 sequences are SNHLY and FYNNEI. V lost 4 bases, J lost 3 bases, and 6 bases stayed unmatched. The CDR3 runs 15 residues. The CDR3, as DNA: TGTGCCAGCAGTGGTAAGGGGGCCGGCAAAAACATTCAGTACTTC. Protein product: CASSGKGAGKNIQYF. Full variable domain (rest looked up from reference TRBV2 and TRBJ2-4): EPEVTQTPSHQVTQMGQEVILRCVPISNHLYFYWYRQILGQKVEFLVSFYNNEISEKSEIFDDQFSVERPDGSNFTLKIRSTKLEDSAMYFCASSGKGAGKNIQYFGAGTRLSVL.

This chain connects TRBV6-2 or TRBV6-3 to TRBJ2-2; tentative D call: TRBD1 (6 bases). The ends were cut back, 0 bases at V and 2 bases at J, with 10 bases in the middle. Germline V gene sequence: CDR1 MNHEY, CDR2 SVGEGT. This CDR3 has 16 amino acids. The CDR3 nucleotides are TGTGCCAGCAGTTACTCGCAGGGGACAAACACCGGGGAGCTGTTTTTT. It is translated as CASSYSQGTNTGELFF.

In its sample, this clone was seen once. V is TRBV3-1 (or the pseudogene TRBV3-2) and J is TRBJ2-5, with TRBD1 as a possible D gene (5 bases). Trimming took off 0 bases at V and 5 bases at J, with 10 bases between the two ends. Germline V CDR1 and CDR2: LGHDT, YNNKEL (reference sequence). This CDR3 has 14 residues. The CDR3 nucleotides are TGTGCCAGCAGCCAAGAAGGGGTTTGGGAGACCCAGTACTTC. Protein sequence: CASSQEGVWETQYF.

In its sample, this clone was seen a few times. The chain joins TRBV18 to TRBJ2-2; TRBD1 is a possible D gene (6 bases). The CDR3 covers 17 residues. Looked up from germline, CDR1 is KGHSH and CDR2 is LQKENI. Deletions cut 4 bases from V and 0 bases from J, with 15 bases between. The CDR3: CASSHGVAGANTGELFF. The CDR3 nucleotides are TGTGCCAGCTCACATGGTGTAGCAGGGGCGAACACCGGGGAGCTGTTTTTT.

This rearrangement joins TRBV4-2 to TRBJ1-2; D gene ambiguous. Germline loops: CDR1 LGHNA, CDR2 YNFKEQ. V was shortened by 2 bases and J by 4 bases, with 17 bases between the two germline ends. The CDR3 runs to 16 residues. The CDR3, as DNA: TGTGCCAGCAGCCAAAATGGGGAAGGGCGGGGCTATGGCTACACCTTC. Translated: CASSQNGEGRGYGYTF.

Details on this clone: The sample contains more than one DNA sequence encoding this CDR3. The gene calls are TRBV6-5 and TRBJ1-1, with D perhaps matching TRBD1 (6 bases). Germline-derived CDR1 and CDR2 are MNHEY and SVGAGI. The germline V and J ends were trimmed by 2 bases and 5 bases, with 9 bases remaining between them. CDR3 length: 13 amino acids. The CDR3 loop is CASSYEGETEAFF. DNA of the CDR3: TGTGCCAGCAGTTACGAGGGGGAGACTGAAGCTTTCTTT.

The V gene is TRBV12-3 or TRBV12-4, the J gene TRBJ1-6; D is unclear. CDR3 length equals 13 residues. V lost 6 bases, J lost 5 bases, and 8 bases lay in between. In DNA form, the CDR3 reads TGTGCCAGCAGGCCCCTAGATAATTCACCCCTCCACTTT. It translates to CASRPLDNSPLHF.

The rearrangement joins TRBV24-1 to TRBJ1-1; TRBD1 might be the D (5 bases). The ends were cut back, 9 bases at V and 1 base at J, with 14 bases in the middle. CDR3 length: 14 residues. Germline CDR1 KGHDR, CDR2 SFDVKD. The CDR3 loop is CATPPGRGNTEAFF. DNA of the CDR3: TGTGCCACCCCCCCGGGGAGGGGGAACACTGAAGCTTTCTTT.

The gene calls are TRBV6-4 and TRBJ1-6, with TRBD1 matching 9 bases. The CDR3 is 15 amino acids. V lost 2 bases to trimming and J lost 7 bases; unmatched junction nucleotides: 3. The V gene's germline CDR1 is MRHNA and CDR2 SNTAGT. The CDR3 coding sequence is TGTGCCAGCAGTGACGGGACAGGGTTCAATTCACCCCTCCACTTT. Residues: CASSDGTGFNSPLHF.

V and J are TRBV4-3 and TRBJ1-1; no clear D gene. The CDR3 sequence is 15 residues long. The V and J ends lost 0 bases and 8 bases respectively, with 16 bases between them. Germline CDR1 LGHNA, CDR2 YSLEER. The DNA of the CDR3 is TGCGCCAGCAGCCAAGATAATCGACTCCCAAGCGAAGCTTTCTTT. This gives the protein CASSQDNRLPSEAFF.

J is TRBJ1-4 and V is TRBV5-1, with TRBD1 matching over 10 bases. CDR1 is SGHRS, CDR2 YFSETQ, per germline. The CDR3 runs 15 residues. Trimming took 0 bases from V and 6 from J; bases not matched to a gene: 2. The CDR3 spells CASSLGDRGYEKLFF. For the CDR3, the DNA is TGCGCCAGCAGCTTGGGGGACAGGGGATATGAAAAACTGTTTTTT.

The V and J genes are TRBV11-2 and TRBJ1-1; D is uncertain. The V gene's germline CDR1 is SGHAT and CDR2 FQNNGV. The ends were cut back, 0 bases at V and 6 bases at J, with 14 bases in the middle. The CDR3 contains 15 residues. The DNA of the CDR3 is TGTGCCAGCAGCTTAGATGGAGGTGCGTGGGCTGAAGCTTTCTTT. Protein product: CASSLDGGAWAEAFF.

V usage is TRBV5-1 and J usage is TRBJ1-2; D is unresolved. CDR3 length: 13 amino acids. CDR1 is SGHRS and CDR2 is YFSETQ in the germline V gene. Trimming removed 5 bases at V and 6 bases at J, with 14 bases between. CDR3 coding DNA: TGCGCCAGCAGACCAGCAGGCACCGATGGCTACACCTTC. This translates into CASRPAGTDGYTF. Combining the CDR3 with reference TRBV5-1 and TRBJ1-2 gives the whole variable domain KAGVTQTPRYLIKTRGQQVTLSCSPISGHRSVSWYQQTPGQGLQFLFEYFSETQRNKGNFPGRFSGRQFSNSRSEMNVSTLELGDSALYLCASRPAGTDGYTFGSGTRLTVV.

This clone turned up a few times. The rearrangement links TRBV3-1 (or the pseudogene TRBV3-2) to TRBJ1-6; no clear D gene. V lost 1 base, J lost 8 bases, and 6 bases lay in between. The CDR3 extends over 13 amino acids. Germline assignment: CDR1 LGHDT and CDR2 YNNKEL (reference sequence). CDR3 protein: CASSQGGYSPLHF. CDR3 coding DNA: TGTGCCAGCAGCCAAGGAGGCTATTCACCCCTCCACTTT.

V and J are TRBV12-3 or TRBV12-4 and TRBJ1-2; D is possibly TRBD1 (5 bases). Trimming removed 4 bases at V and 5 bases at J, with 8 bases between. There are 12 residues in the CDR3. In DNA, the CDR3 is TGTGCCAGCAGTTCCCGACAGTATGGCTACACCTTC. As protein: CASSSRQYGYTF.

This sequence joins TRBV27 and TRBJ1-1; 9 bases fit TRBD1. This CDR3 region has 14 residues. Germline trimming cut 4 bases from V and 4 bases from J; bases unmatched to any gene: 4. Germline CDR1 reads MNHEY; CDR2 reads SMNVEV (reference sequence). The chain's CDR3 is CASSSRDRATEAFF. The CDR3 bases are TGTGCCAGCAGTTCTCGGGACAGGGCCACTGAAGCTTTCTTT.

V and J are TRBV11-2 and TRBJ1-1; D gene ambiguous. Germline CDR1 SGHAT, CDR2 FQNNGV. This CDR3 has 16 residues. V was pared by 2 bases and J by 3 bases, with 16 bases between. The DNA for the CDR3 is TGTGCCAGCAGCTTACTCAGGAAACGTCCGGACACTGAAGCTTTCTTT. Translating gives CASSLLRKRPDTEAFF.

This chain joins TRBV19 and TRBJ2-7; 7 bases are a match to TRBD1. V lost 6 bases to trimming and J lost 4 bases; unmatched junction nucleotides: 12. Germline values: CDR1 LNHDA, CDR2 SQIVND (reference sequence). The CDR3 has 15 amino acids. In nucleotides, the CDR3 is TGTGCCAGTAGCCGACAGGGCCAATCCGGGTACGAGCAGTACTTC. Translating it yields CASSRQGQSGYEQYF.

The V call is TRBV10-3, the J call TRBJ2-2; a possible D gene is TRBD2 (5 bases). This CDR3 is 17 amino acids long. Between the trimmed V and J ends, which lost 2 bases and 0 bases, there was a span of 13 bases. CDR1 and CDR2 (germline): ENHRY, SYGVKD. For the CDR3, the DNA is TGTGCCATCAGTGAGACTAGGCTGGGAACGAACACCGGGGAGCTGTTTTTT. Translated, it gives CAISETRLGTNTGELFF.